The 24 T cell receptor beta chains listed next were all sequenced from one sample in a study of glioma-infiltrating T cells. Amplification of TCR alpha and beta CDR3 regions from RNA used iRepertoire nested multiplex PCR. TCRdb redid the calling of the multiplex PCR reads with MiXCR, one entry per CDR3 protein. Found here are approximately 120,000 distinct CDR3 sequences, less than 30% of them singletons; the top ten hold about a third. The specimen was glioma tissue, nonneoplastic brain tissue, or PBMCs (not recorded which). These receptors were collected from a human donor with low-grade glioma or glioblastoma, undergoing nonglioma brain surgery, or in good health (not recorded which).

This clonotype was counted at least ten times. This chain links TRBV7-9 with TRBJ2-7, with 7 bases matching TRBD2. CDR1 is SEHNR, CDR2 FQNEAQ, per germline (reference sequence). Trimming cost V 5 bases and J 6 bases; bases outside gene matches: 4. The CDR3 runs to 12 residues. In nucleotides, the CDR3 is TGTGCCAGCAGCCCCGGGAGGCTCGAGCAGTACTTC. The encoded protein is CASSPGRLEQYF.

This clonotype was recorded a few times. The V call is TRBV2, the J call TRBJ2-5; TRBD1 matches at 10 bases. The CDR3 spans 14 residues. After removal of 6 bases from V and 7 bases from J, the junction contained 8 bases not matched to a gene. CDR1 and CDR2 (germline): SNHLY, FYNNEI. The CDR3 DNA reads TGTGCCAGCAGGGGCCCGGACAGGGGGTGGACCCAGTACTTC. Amino acids: CASRGPDRGWTQYF.

Details on this clonotype: A much larger clone lies a single base off, so this may be a read error. The chain combines TRBV7-9 with TRBJ1-3; D gene unclear. The CDR3 loop spans 14 amino acids. V was cut by 5 bases and J by 0 bases, with 8 bases left in between. Germline assignment: CDR1 SEHNR and CDR2 FQNEAQ (reference sequence). Here the CDR3 reads CASSLITSGNTIYF. The DNA for the CDR3 is TGTGCCAGCAGCCTGATAACCTCTGGAAACACCATATATTTT.

This clonotype has a count of ten or more. This chain links TRBV20-1 with TRBJ2-1; TRBD2 matches at 11 bases. Trimming took 2 bases from V and 0 from J; bases not matched to a gene: 3. The germline V gene has CDR1 DFQATT and CDR2 SNEGSKA (reference sequence). The CDR3 has 16 residues. As DNA, the CDR3 is TGCAGTGCTAGATCTAGCGGGGGGATCTCCTACAATGAGCAGTTCTTC. This encodes CSARSSGGISYNEQFF.

This clonotype was recorded at least ten times. The chain employs TRBV9 and TRBJ2-1; 9 bases agree with TRBD1. With 1 base clipped from V and 7 bases from J, the junction kept 6 bases outside the gene matches. The germline V gene encodes CDR1 SGDLS and CDR2 YYNGEE. This CDR3 has 15 residues. CDR3 protein: CASSVIGQGSNEQFF. As DNA, the CDR3 is TGTGCCAGCAGCGTAATCGGACAGGGGTCAAATGAGCAGTTCTTC.

Of note for this clonotype: A much larger clone lies one base from this, so it may be a read error. The V and J genes are TRBV6-1 and TRBJ2-1; 11 nucleotides line up with TRBD1. Germline loops: CDR1 MNHNS, CDR2 SASEGT. J gave up 7 bases and V 3 bases, and 2 bases lay outside the gene matches. The CDR3 runs 14 residues. The chain's CDR3 is CASSDRDRGNEQFF. As DNA, the CDR3 is TGTGCCAGCAGTGATCGGGACAGGGGGAATGAGCAGTTCTTC.

This clonotype came up a few times. J is TRBJ1-4 and V is TRBV5-5; possibly TRBD1 for D (6 bases). Germline loops: CDR1 SGHKS, CDR2 YYEKEE (reference sequence). This CDR3 has 17 amino acids. Trimming stripped 4 bases from V and 3 bases from J, with 19 bases between. CDR3 region: CASSAVGGFRANEKLFF. As DNA, the CDR3 is TGTGCCAGCAGCGCGGTGGGGGGCTTCAGGGCTAATGAAAAACTGTTTTTT.

This clonotype was found once. This may arise from a read error, as a much more abundant clone is one base away. This chain uses TRBV4-1 with TRBJ1-2; maybe TRBD1 (5 bases). The V end was cut by 0 bases, the J end by 3 bases, with 11 bases between. The CDR3 runs 15 residues. Germline V CDR1 and CDR2: MGHRA, YSYEKL. CDR3 sequence reads: CASSQDADSHYGYTF. The DNA for the CDR3 is TGCGCCAGCAGCCAAGATGCCGACAGTCACTATGGCTACACCTTC.

In its sample, this clonotype was seen many times. The chain couples TRBV7-2 to TRBJ1-2; weak D call: TRBD1 (5 bases). Per germline, CDR1 SGHTA and CDR2 FQGNSA. The CDR3 loop spans 12 amino acids. The V and J ends lost 5 bases and 5 bases respectively, with 9 bases between them. The CDR3 DNA reads as TGTGCCAGCAGCCCTCAGGGTTATGGCTACACCTTC. This encodes CASSPQGYGYTF.

This clonotype appeared many times. The chain recombines TRBV12-3 or TRBV12-4 with TRBJ2-7, with D unresolved. V gave up 3 bases and J gave up 6 bases, with 9 bases separating them. The CDR3 is 12 amino acids. The CDR3 region has the DNA TGTGCCAGCAGTTTCCCGTCCGGCGAGCAGTACTTC. It yields the protein CASSFPSGEQYF.

Remarks on this clonotype: Compared with germline, one end of the junction differs, possibly owing to a read error. V is TRBV6-6 and J is TRBJ1-1; 12 nucleotides line up with TRBD1. This CDR3 comprises 17 residues. Germline-derived CDR1 and CDR2 are MNHNY and SVGAGI (reference sequence). The CDR3 DNA sequence: TGCGCCAGCAGTTACCAGGAGGGACAGGGGGCGAACACTGAAGCTTTCTTT. Its translation is CASSYQEGQGANTEAFF.

This clonotype has at least ten counts. The chain has TRBV28 and TRBJ1-6; 7 bases are a match to TRBD1. J lost 10 bases, V lost 2 bases, and 8 bases had no gene match. The CDR3 runs to 15 residues. CDR1 MDHEN and CDR2 SYDVKM come from the germline V gene. The CDR3 loop reads CASSLDNRGGSPLHF. CDR3 nucleotide sequence: TGTGCCAGCAGTTTAGACAACAGGGGCGGCTCACCCCTCCACTTT. Full variable domain (rest looked up from reference TRBV28 and TRBJ1-6): DVKVTQSSRYLVKRTGEKVFLECVQDMDHENMFWYRQDPGLGLRLIYFSYDVKMKEKGDIPEGYSVSREKKERFSLILESASTNQTSMYLCASSLDNRGGSPLHFGNGTRLTVT.

This clonotype was seen ten or more times. This sequence joins TRBV6-1 and TRBJ2-5; TRBD1 matches at 10 bases. Unmatched junction bases numbered 12, after V lost 5 bases and J lost 9 bases. Germline values: CDR1 MNHNS, CDR2 SASEGT. The CDR3 spans 15 residues. CDR3 sequence reads: CASSQRQGARGSQYF. The CDR3 DNA sequence: TGTGCCAGCAGTCAAAGACAGGGGGCGCGAGGGTCCCAGTACTTC.

The J gene is TRBJ1-1, the V gene TRBV14, with a possible D match to TRBD1 (6 bases). The CDR3 contains 16 residues. Trimming took off 6 bases at V and 7 bases at J, with 24 bases between the two ends. CDR1 is SGHDN, CDR2 FVKESK, per germline. CDR3 nucleotide sequence: TGTGCCAGCAGAATGTCGGCGGGGGGGGCCGAAAGTGAAGCTTTCTTT. Translating it yields CASRMSAGGAESEAFF.

This clonotype occurred many times. The chain is built from TRBV7-2 and TRBJ2-5, with TRBD2 matching over 9 bases. The CDR3 has 16 amino acids. Trimming at V came to 2 bases and at J to 5 bases, leaving 9 bases not matched to a gene. Germline V lookup: CDR1 SGHTA, CDR2 FQGNSA. This CDR3 reads CASSLNGGGAIETQYF. The CDR3 DNA is TGTGCCAGCAGCTTAAACGGCGGGGGGGCCATTGAGACCCAGTACTTC.

This chain joins TRBV12-3 or TRBV12-4 and TRBJ2-7, with no clear D. V was clipped by 3 bases and J by 0 bases, with 9 bases between them. This CDR3 is built from 14 residues. The CDR3: CASSFRENSYEQYF. CDR3 DNA: TGTGCCAGCAGTTTCCGCGAAAACTCCTACGAGCAGTACTTC.

This clonotype was seen a handful of times. This rearrangement joins TRBV4-1 to TRBJ2-2; 8 positions agree with TRBD2. This CDR3 is built from 15 residues. The germline V gene has CDR1 MGHRA and CDR2 YSYEKL. Unmatched junction bases numbered 10, after V lost 4 bases and J lost 9 bases. This CDR3 reads CASSRRSGSIRELFF. Written as DNA, the CDR3 is TGCGCCAGCAGCCGCAGGAGCGGGAGTATTAGGGAGCTGTTTTTT.

This clonotype showed up many times. This sequence joins TRBV7-2 and TRBJ2-7, with 11 bases lining up with TRBD2. With 4 bases clipped from V and 6 bases from J, the junction kept 8 bases outside the gene matches. This CDR3 region has 15 residues. Germline loops: CDR1 SGHTA, CDR2 FQGNSA. CDR3 amino acids: CASSSELAGVSEQYF. The CDR3 nucleotides read TGTGCCAGCAGCTCGGAACTAGCGGGAGTAAGCGAGCAGTACTTC.

In its sample, this clonotype was seen many times. This chain connects TRBV5-4 to TRBJ1-4, with D perhaps matching TRBD1 (6 bases). Germline CDR1 reads SGHNT; CDR2 reads YYREEE (reference sequence). The V end was cut by 4 bases, the J end by 8 bases, with 12 bases between. The CDR3 sequence is 13 residues long. The CDR3 loop is CASSPGTLEKLFF. The CDR3 region has the DNA TGTGCCAGCAGCCCTGGGACACTGGAAAAACTGTTTTTT. Together with reference TRBV5-4 and TRBJ1-4, the CDR3 gives the full variable domain: ETGVTQSPTHLIKTRGQQVTLRCSSQSGHNTVSWYQQALGQGPQFIFQYYREEENGRGNFPPRFSGLQFPNYSSELNVNALELDDSALYLCASSPGTLEKLFFGSGTQLSVL.

Note on this clonotype: Possible read error: a much larger clone is one base away. The J gene is TRBJ1-1, the V gene TRBV6-2 or TRBV6-3; D not resolved. The CDR3 covers 13 residues. Germline-derived CDR1 and CDR2 are MNHEY and SVGEGT. V was clipped by 7 bases and J by 0 bases, with 9 bases between them. Written as DNA, the CDR3 is TGTGCCAGCATCGGAATAATGAACACTGAAGCTTTCTTT. It encodes CASIGIMNTEAFF.

This clonotype has at least ten counts. The V call is TRBV19, the J call TRBJ1-3; weak D call: TRBD1 (6 bases). CDR3 length equals 15 residues. Germline CDR1 is LNHDA and CDR2 is SQIVND (reference sequence). V lost 7 bases and J lost 6, with 19 bases in between. CDR3 nucleotide sequence: TGTGCCAGTACCCCGGGAGGGGGAATTGTAAACACCATATATTTT. The encoded protein is CASTPGGGIVNTIYF.

Points on this clonotype: Just one base apart from a much larger clone, this may be a read error. The chain links TRBV2 to TRBJ2-2; TRBD2 agrees at 7 bases. CDR3 length: 15 amino acids. From germline, CDR1 is SNHLY and CDR2 FYNNEI. This chain's CDR3 is CASSLTSSNTEELFF. In DNA form, the CDR3 reads TGTGCCAGCAGCCTGACTAGCTCGAACACCGAGGAGCTGTTTTTT.

The genes are TRBV5-1 and TRBJ1-1; 8 bases line up with TRBD1. Looked up from germline, CDR1 is SGHRS and CDR2 is YFSETQ. The CDR3 is made up of 14 amino acids. The junction had 8 bases not matched to a gene; V was cut back by 5 bases and J by 5 bases. The CDR3 region is CASSWGTGGTEAFF. CDR3 nucleotides: TGCGCCAGCAGTTGGGGGACAGGTGGAACTGAAGCTTTCTTT.

This clonotype was seen at least ten times. The genes are TRBV6-1 and TRBJ1-5, with TRBD1 matching over 9 bases. The CDR3 has 14 amino acids. Trimming cost V 5 bases and J 5 bases; bases outside gene matches: 4. Germline V lookup: CDR1 MNHNS, CDR2 SASEGT. As DNA, the CDR3 is TGTGCCAGCAGTTTAGGACAGGGGCATCAGCCCCAGCATTTT. Residues: CASSLGQGHQPQHF.